This is a list of T cell receptor beta chains from one sample in a study of tumor-infiltrating lymphocytes in primary liver carcinoma. MiXCR, run by TCRdb on the multiplex PCR reads, gives a single entry per CDR3 protein. This sample has almost 200,000 distinct CDR3 sequences, with almost 65% found just once. The sequenced material came from peripheral blood. The receptors here all came from a woman aged 60-70 years with primary liver carcinoma and hepatitis B virus infection. CDR3s include the opening cysteine and the closing phenylalanine or tryptophan. Fields, in order: J gene, clone size, D gene, V gene, CDR3 DNA, CDR3 protein. The D gene is left open where the match is weak. Some rows have no size entry. The others give once, few or many, or a class for an expanded clone.

TRBJ1-2	many	NA	TRBV29-1	TGCAGCGTTGATCGGAGGGCTTCCGGCTACACCTTC	CSVDRRASGYTF
TRBJ2-7	NA	TRBD2	TRBV4-2	TGTGCCAGCAGCCAAGAGGGACGGGACTACGAGCAGTATTTC	CASSQEGRDYEQYF
TRBJ2-1	NA	NA	TRBV11-2	TGTGCCAGCAGCTTAGGAGACACCGCTGTGAATGAGCAGTCCTTC	CASSLGDTAVNEQSF
TRBJ1-2	NA	NA	TRBV11-3	TGTGCCAGCAGCTTAAGCAGGGACTATGGCTACACCTTC	CASSLSRDYGYTF
TRBJ2-7	many	TRBD1	TRBV10-1	TGCGCCAGCAGTGACAGGGGGCGCGGATCAGGCGAGCAGTACTTC	CASSDRGRGSGEQYF
TRBJ2-2	NA	TRBD1	TRBV11-2	TGTGCCAGCACCCATACACAGGGATCGAACACAGGGGAACTGTTTTTT	CASTHTQGSNTGELFF
TRBJ2-1	NA	NA	TRBV11-2	TGTGCCAGCAGCTTAGGAGTGAACAATAAGCAGTTCTTC	CASSLGVNNKQFF
TRBJ2-7	NA	NA	TRBV11-2	TGTGCCAGCAGCCCCCGGGCGGGACATGAACACGAGCAGTACTTC	CASSPRAGHEHEQYF
TRBJ2-1	NA	TRBD1	TRBV28	TGTGCCAGCAGTTTATTACAGGGGACCGGCAATGAGCAGTTTTTC	CASSLLQGTGNEQFF
TRBJ1-2	medium-sized	NA	TRBV11-2	TGTGCCAGCAGCTTAGGATATCAGGCCGGCTATGGCTACACCTTC	CASSLGYQAGYGYTF
TRBJ2-1	NA	NA	TRBV12-3/TRBV12-4	TGTGCCAGCACTTTGTGGCTAGCGAGGGGAGATGAGCAGTTCTTC	CASTLWLARGDEQFF
TRBJ2-7	many	TRBD1	TRBV11-2	TGTGCCAGCACCCATACCGCGACAGGGGCGGGAAGGGAGCAGTACTTC	CASTHTATGAGREQYF
TRBJ2-2	NA	NA	TRBV11-2	TGTGCCAACAGCTCGCTGCGGCCAGGCATCGGGGAGCTGTTTTTT	CANSSLRPGIGELFF
TRBJ1-5	NA	NA	TRBV6-5	TGTGCCAGCAGTACAGGAAGCAATCAGCCCCATCATTTT	CASSTGSNQPHHF
TRBJ2-1	many	TRBD2	TRBV11-3	TGTGCCAGCAGACCGGGCGGGAGCGCCCTTTACAATGAGCAGTTCTTC	CASRPGGSALYNEQFF